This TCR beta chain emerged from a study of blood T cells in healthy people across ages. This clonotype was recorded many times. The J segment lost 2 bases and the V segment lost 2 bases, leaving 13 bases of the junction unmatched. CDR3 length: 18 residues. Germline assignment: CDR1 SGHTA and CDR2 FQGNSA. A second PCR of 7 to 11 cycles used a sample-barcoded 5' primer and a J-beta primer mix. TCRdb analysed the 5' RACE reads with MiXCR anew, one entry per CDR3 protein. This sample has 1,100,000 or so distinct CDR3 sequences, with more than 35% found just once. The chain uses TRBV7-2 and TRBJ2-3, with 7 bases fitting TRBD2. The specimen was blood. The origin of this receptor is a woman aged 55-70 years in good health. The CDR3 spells CASSLKAASGGTTDTQYF. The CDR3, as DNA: TGTGCCAGCAGCTTAAAGGCCGCTAGCGGAGGAACCACAGATACGCAGTATTTT. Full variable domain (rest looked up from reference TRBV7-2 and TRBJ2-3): GAGVSQSPSNKVTEKGKDVELRCDPISGHTALYWYRQSLGQGLEFLIYFQGNSAPDKSGLPSDRFSAERTGGSVSTLTIQRTQQEDSAVYLCASSLKAASGGTTDTQYFGPGTRLTVL.